These 2 T cell receptor beta chains originate from one sample sequenced in a study of regulatory T cells in long-lasting Graves disease. Indicated time point: newly diagnosed GD, antithyroid drugs for less than 3 months. Isolated PBMC RNA provided the starting material for the TCR library. The TCR beta library used iRepertoire HTBI primers with Arm-PCR amplification of CDR3. Each CDR3 protein gets one entry after TCRdb re-called the multiplex PCR reads with MiXCR. The sample has about 320,000 distinct CDR3 sequences, approximately 20% seen once. Specimen: peripheral blood mononuclear cells (PBMCs), collected at new diagnosis, from a patient treated with antithyroid drugs. The receptors shown here come from a female donor with Graves disease.

This clonotype was observed at least ten times. The chain uses TRBV6-1 and TRBJ2-1; D remains ambiguous. The CDR3 is made up of 14 amino acids. V was shortened by 6 bases and J by 1 base, with 10 bases between the two germline ends. Germline V gene lookup returns CDR1 MNHNS and CDR2 SASEGT. CDR3 sequence reads: CASRGITSYNEQFF. For the CDR3, the DNA is TGTGCCAGCAGGGGGATAACTTCCTACAATGAGCAGTTCTTC.

This sequence joins TRBV6-1 and TRBJ2-3; TRBD1 is a possible D gene (6 bases). Germline V gene sequence: CDR1 MNHNS, CDR2 SASEGT. The CDR3 loop spans 17 amino acids. Trimming removed 5 bases from V and 0 bases from J, with 18 bases in between. CDR3 protein: CASSPTNRDKSTDTQYF. In nucleotides, the CDR3 is TGTGCCAGCAGTCCTACAAACCGGGACAAGAGCACAGATACGCAGTATTTT.